These 6 T cell receptor beta chains were sequenced from one sample in a study of blood T cell repertoires in COVID-19. Measured with immunoSEQ multiplex PCR; TCRdb has only the in-frame clones, and not every one. The repertoire includes around 65,000 clones, under 85% of them detected once, and more than 15% sits in the top ten. Material: peripheral blood. The receptors were gathered from a man aged 55 to 70 with acute or convalescent COVID-19.

This clone was counted a few times. This chain joins TRBV6-4 and TRBJ1-1; 8 bases align to TRBD1. Unmatched junction bases numbered 11, after V lost 6 bases and J lost 5 bases. Germline loops: CDR1 MRHNA, CDR2 SNTAGT. The CDR3 consists of 15 residues. The CDR3 region is CASRRQGSGDTEAFF. The CDR3 nucleotides are TGTGCCAGCAGGCGACAGGGGTCAGGTGATACTGAAGCTTTCTTT.

V is TRBV12-5 and J is TRBJ2-1; TRBD2 aligns across 13 bases. From germline, CDR1 is LGHNT and CDR2 FRNRAP. The CDR3 is made up of 21 amino acids. J gave up 0 bases and V 0 bases, and 11 bases lay outside the gene matches. CDR3 amino acids: CASGLVHDGTSGISSYNEQFF. The CDR3 DNA is TGTGCTAGTGGTTTGGTACATGACGGGACTAGCGGGATAAGCTCCTACAATGAGCAGTTCTTC. Full variable domain (missing parts from reference TRBV12-5 and TRBJ2-1): DARVTQTPRHKVTEMGQEVTMRCQPILGHNTVFWYRQTMMQGLELLAYFRNRAPLDDSGMPKDRFSAEMPDATLATLKIQPSEPRDSAVYFCASGLVHDGTSGISSYNEQFFGPGTRLTVL.

The rearrangement uses TRBV5-8 and TRBJ1-2; tentatively, D is TRBD1 (5 bases). CDR3 length: 13 residues. Trimming cost V 1 base and J 4 bases, with 8 bases left between them. Per the germline V gene, CDR1 is SGHTS and CDR2 is YDEGEE. Written as DNA, the CDR3 is TGTGCCAGCAGCTTGCAGGGAGGCTATGGCTACACCTTC. Encoded protein: CASSLQGGYGYTF.

The chain combines TRBV2 with TRBJ2-7, with D maybe TRBD1 (5 bases). From germline, CDR1 is SNHLY and CDR2 FYNNEI. CDR3 length: 12 residues. Between the trimmed V and J ends, which lost 5 bases and 4 bases, there was a span of 9 bases. CDR3 bases: TGTGCCAGCAGTCGTGGGGCGTACGAGCAGTACTTC. Protein product: CASSRGAYEQYF. Drawing the rest from reference TRBV2 and TRBJ2-7, the complete variable domain is EPEVTQTPSHQVTQMGQEVILRCVPISNHLYFYWYRQILGQKVEFLVSFYNNEISEKSEIFDDQFSVERPDGSNFTLKIRSTKLEDSAMYFCASSRGAYEQYFGPGTRLTVT.

V gene TRBV12-3 or TRBV12-4 combines with J gene TRBJ1-2; D possibly corresponds to TRBD1 (5 bases). V lost 2 bases, J lost 8 bases, and 12 bases lay in between. The CDR3 totals 13 residues. CDR3 protein: CASSLIQGIGYTF. The CDR3, as DNA: TGTGCCAGCAGTTTAATCCAGGGTATCGGCTACACCTTC.

The chain employs TRBV6-1 and TRBJ2-7; D is unresolved. The V end lost 1 base, the J end lost 6 bases, and 19 bases lay between the germline ends. CDR3 size: 16 residues. Germline CDR1 is MNHNS and CDR2 is SASEGT. CDR3 amino acids: CASSEDRALSYFEQYF. CDR3 bases: TGTGCCAGCAGTGAAGACAGAGCTCTCTCCTACTTCGAGCAGTACTTC.